This T cell receptor (beta chain) was profiled in a study of T cells after yellow fever vaccination. Looking at the study overall: Any fraction with a low cell number was prepared using SMART-Seq v4 Ultra Low Input.

TCRdb ran MiXCR on the 5' RACE reads and lists one entry per CDR3 protein. Of 450,000 to 650,000 distinct CDR3 sequences detected, about 13% appear once; the ten largest clones hold around an eighth. The CDR3 has 14 amino acids. Looked up from germline, CDR1 is KGHDR and CDR2 is SFDVKD. Trimming removed 9 bases from V and 0 bases from J; junction bases left unmatched: 6. This clonotype was seen only a few times. The specimen comprised PBMCs, sampled on the day of the yellow fever booster vaccination. V gene TRBV24-1 combines with J gene TRBJ2-5; 7 bases agree with TRBD1. The receptor's source is a man aged 25-45 years who received the YFV17D yellow fever vaccine. The CDR3 bases are TGTGCCACCCAGGACAGGTCCCACCAAGAGACCCAGTACTTC. This gives the protein CATQDRSHQETQYF.